Below are 6 T cell receptor beta chains sequenced from a single sample in a study of blood T cell repertoires in COVID-19. Sequencing was performed with immunoSEQ multiplex PCR; in TCRdb, only in-frame clones are kept and a portion is missing. The sample holds about 270,000 clones, less than 85% seen once. Sequencing was carried out using peripheral blood. Receptor source: a human donor with COVID-19, enrolled during active disease. The donor label of this sample is uncertain.

The chain recombines TRBV5-6 with TRBJ2-6; a possible D gene is TRBD2 (5 bases). The germline V and J ends were trimmed by 5 bases and 0 bases, with 12 bases remaining between them. This CDR3 spans 16 amino acids. Per germline, CDR1 SGHDT and CDR2 YYEEEE. The CDR3, as DNA: TGTGCCAGCAGTACGGGATCCTCCTCTGGGGCCAACGTCCTGACTTTC. Translation gives CASSTGSSSGANVLTF. Full variable domain (rest looked up from reference TRBV5-6 and TRBJ2-6): DAGVTQSPTHLIKTRGQQVTLRCSPKSGHDTVSWYQQALGQGPQFIFQYYEEEERQRGNFPDRFSGHQFPNYSSELNVNALLLGDSALYLCASSTGSSSGANVLTFGAGSRLTVL.

The chain joins TRBV7-2 to TRBJ2-7, with 10 nucleotides matching TRBD1. The CDR3 runs 18 residues. J was trimmed by 0 bases and V by 3 bases; bases with no gene match: 11. CDR1 is SGHTA, CDR2 FQGNSA, per germline. The CDR3 sequence: CASSFPGTGDLGSYEQYF. The CDR3 DNA follows: TGTGCCAGCAGCTTCCCCGGGACAGGGGACCTGGGCTCCTACGAGCAGTACTTC.

This rearrangement joins TRBV19 to TRBJ1-4, with 7 bases lining up with TRBD1. The junction had 3 bases not matched to a gene; V was cut back by 7 bases and J by 4 bases. Per the germline V gene, CDR1 is LNHDA and CDR2 is SQIVND (reference sequence). The CDR3 contains 13 residues. CDR3 DNA sequence: TGTGCCAGTAACCGGGACAGTAATGAAAAACTGTTTTTT. As protein: CASNRDSNEKLFF.

This clone was picked up one time. This rearrangement joins TRBV5-1 to TRBJ2-3; 10 bases align to TRBD2. Trimming took 3 bases from V and 4 from J; bases not matched to a gene: 8. The germline V gene has CDR1 SGHRS and CDR2 YFSETQ. CDR3 size: 16 residues. As DNA, the CDR3 is TGCGCCAGCAGCTCCCGACTAGCGGGCCTTCCAGATACGCAGTATTTT. Its protein is CASSSRLAGLPDTQYF.

The chain joins TRBV11-2 to TRBJ1-2; D unclear. CDR1 is SGHAT and CDR2 is FQNNGV in the germline V gene. The CDR3 is 14 residues long. V lost 5 bases, J lost 8 bases, and 18 bases lay in between. The CDR3 DNA is TGTGCCAGCAGCCCGGGGTTGGGTCTCGGCGGCTACACCTTC. Translation: CASSPGLGLGGYTF.

The chain uses TRBV5-6 and TRBJ1-2; weak D call: TRBD1 (6 bases). The germline V gene encodes CDR1 SGHDT and CDR2 YYEEEE. This CDR3 has 12 amino acids. With 3 bases removed from V and 7 bases from J, the gap between germline ends came to 10 bases. CDR3 nucleotides: TGTGCCAGCAGCTCCGGGGACATTGGCTACACCTTC. Translating it yields CASSSGDIGYTF.